This TCR beta chain was found in a study of T cell responses to AZD1222 COVID-19 vaccine. Clones were read by immunoSEQ multiplex PCR, and TCRdb kept only the in-frame ones, dropping some. The data hold some 110,000 clones, with 85% to 90% observed a single time. Trimming cost V 2 bases and J 4 bases, with 8 bases left between them. This CDR3 comprises 14 residues. Germline V gene sequence: CDR1 KGHSH, CDR2 LQKENI. The receptor was derived from an adult who received the AZD1222 COVID-19 vaccine. This chain links TRBV18 with TRBJ1-4; D uncertain. This specimen was peripheral blood, taken 28 days after the second AZD1222 dose. The CDR3: CASSPGGFNEKLFF. The CDR3, as DNA: TGTGCCAGCTCACCAGGCGGATTTAATGAAAAACTGTTTTTT.